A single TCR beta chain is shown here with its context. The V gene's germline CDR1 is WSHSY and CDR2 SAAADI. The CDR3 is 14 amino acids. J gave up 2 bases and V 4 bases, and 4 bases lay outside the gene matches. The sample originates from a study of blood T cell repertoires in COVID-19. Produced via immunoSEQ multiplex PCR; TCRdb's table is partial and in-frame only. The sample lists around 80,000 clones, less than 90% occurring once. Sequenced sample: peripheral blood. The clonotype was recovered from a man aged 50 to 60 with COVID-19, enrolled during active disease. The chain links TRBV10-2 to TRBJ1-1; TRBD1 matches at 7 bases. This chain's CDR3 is CASSGRGDNTEAFF. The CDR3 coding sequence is TGCGCCAGCAGTGGCAGGGGGGACAACACTGAAGCTTTCTTT.